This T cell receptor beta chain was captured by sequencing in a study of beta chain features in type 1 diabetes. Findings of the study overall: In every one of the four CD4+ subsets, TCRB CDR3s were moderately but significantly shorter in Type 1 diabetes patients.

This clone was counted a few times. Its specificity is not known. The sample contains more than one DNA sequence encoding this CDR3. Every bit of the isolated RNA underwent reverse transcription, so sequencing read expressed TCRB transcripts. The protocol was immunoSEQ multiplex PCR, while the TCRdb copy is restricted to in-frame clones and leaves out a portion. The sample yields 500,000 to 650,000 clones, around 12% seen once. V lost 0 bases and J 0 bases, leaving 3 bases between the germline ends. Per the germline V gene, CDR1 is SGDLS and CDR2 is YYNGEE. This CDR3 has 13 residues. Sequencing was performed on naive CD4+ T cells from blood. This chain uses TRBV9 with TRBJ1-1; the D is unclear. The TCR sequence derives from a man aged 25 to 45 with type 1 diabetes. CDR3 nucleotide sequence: TGTGCCAGCAGCGTAGAAGTGAACACTGAAGCTTTCTTT. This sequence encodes CASSVEVNTEAFF.